The 18 T cell receptor beta chains listed next were all sequenced from one sample in a study of shared clonotypes between healthy human individuals. The naive CD8 fraction comprised CD45RO-negative cells positively selected for CCR7 and excluded terminally differentiated effector memory CD45RA+ cells. TCRdb keeps only in-frame clones here, not all; method: immunoSEQ multiplex PCR. The sample shows around 610,000 clones, around 96% of them seen only once. The sample taken for sequencing was naive CD8+ T cells sorted from blood. These receptors all come from a woman in her thirties in good health.

The chain recombines TRBV19 with TRBJ2-5; 9 bases align to TRBD1. With the DNA end fitting TRBJ2-7 better, the J assignment may be wrong. Germline V CDR1 and CDR2: LNHDA, SQIVND (reference sequence). This CDR3 is 14 amino acids long. The CDR3 DNA reads TGTGCCAGTAGGGGCCGGGACAGGGCTTTCGAGCAGTACTTC. It yields the protein CASRGRDRAFEQYF.

This clone has only a few counts. This chain links TRBV27 with TRBJ1-1; D remains unclear. The germline CDR1 and CDR2 sequences are MNHEY and SMNVEV (reference sequence). The V and J ends lost 6 bases and 8 bases respectively, with 4 bases between them. The CDR3 is 9 amino acids. CDR3 sequence: CASRAEAFF. DNA of the CDR3: TGTGCCAGCAGGGCCGAAGCTTTCTTT.

This clone was seen only once. The J gene is TRBJ2-7, the V gene TRBV9; D is uncertain. Per germline, CDR1 SGDLS and CDR2 YYNGEE. V lost 0 bases to trimming and J lost 3 bases, with 19 bases between them. The CDR3 totals 17 residues. The chain's CDR3 is CASSVGSAGTPSYEQYF. DNA of the CDR3: TGTGCCAGCAGCGTAGGGTCCGCCGGAACGCCCAGCTACGAGCAGTACTTC.

The genes are TRBV13 and TRBJ2-5, with 11 bases lining up with TRBD2. With V trimmed by 5 bases and J by 5 bases, 7 bases remained unmatched. The CDR3 contains 15 residues. The germline CDR1 and CDR2 sequences are PRHDT and FYEKMQ (reference sequence). CDR3 coding DNA: TGTGCCAGCAGCCTCGTACTAGCGGGAGTGGAGACCCAGTACTTC. This encodes CASSLVLAGVETQYF.

This sequence joins TRBV2 and TRBJ2-7, with 8 bases aligning to TRBD1. CDR1 and CDR2 (germline): SNHLY, FYNNEI. The ends lost 7 bases at V and 3 bases at J; junction bases unmatched: 5. The CDR3 consists of 13 residues. The DNA of the CDR3 is TGTGCCAGCACTCGACAGGGGTACTACGAGCAGTACTTC. This gives the protein CASTRQGYYEQYF.

The chain is built from TRBV4-2 and TRBJ2-5; D remains unclear. Trimming took off 3 bases at V and 2 bases at J, with 10 bases between the two ends. The CDR3 has 14 residues. The germline V gene has CDR1 LGHNA and CDR2 YNFKEQ. CDR3 protein: CASSQENVQETQYF. As DNA, the CDR3 is TGTGCCAGCAGCCAGGAGAATGTTCAAGAGACCCAGTACTTC.

The rearrangement uses TRBV29-1 and TRBJ2-1; TRBD2 matches 7 bases. The V gene end was trimmed by 0 bases and the J gene end by 0 bases; junction bases not matched to a gene: 2. This CDR3 comprises 15 residues. Per the germline V gene, CDR1 is SQVTM and CDR2 is ANQGSEA. CDR3 sequence: CSVEDPGGSYNEQFF. The CDR3 nucleotides read TGCAGCGTTGAAGATCCGGGAGGCTCCTACAATGAGCAGTTCTTC.

The chain has TRBV28 and TRBJ1-1; 9 bases align to TRBD1. CDR3 length: 13 amino acids. Germline CDR1 and CDR2: MDHEN and SYDVKM. After removal of 6 bases from V and 8 bases from J, the junction contained 7 bases not matched to a gene. CDR3 region: CASRQTGGSEAFF. The CDR3 nucleotides are TGTGCCAGCAGACAGACAGGGGGGTCCGAAGCTTTCTTT.

The DNA of the CDR3 is TGTGCCAGCAGTGCCGGGACAACTCATCAGCCCCAGCATTTT. Protein product: CASSAGTTHQPQHF. The gene calls are TRBV6-5 and TRBJ1-5; tentative D call: TRBD1 (6 bases). CDR3 length: 14 amino acids. Deletions cut 5 bases from V and 5 bases from J, with 13 bases between. Germline V gives CDR1 MNHEY, CDR2 SVGAGI.

This chain links TRBV13 with TRBJ2-2; D gene ambiguous. Germline assignment: CDR1 PRHDT and CDR2 FYEKMQ (reference sequence). Trimming left V 0 bases short and J 4 bases short, with 3 bases between. The CDR3 runs 13 residues. CDR3 sequence reads: CASSLGFTGELFF. In nucleotides, the CDR3 is TGTGCCAGCAGCTTAGGTTTCACCGGGGAGCTGTTTTTT.

The rearrangement joins TRBV28 to TRBJ2-1; 11 bases line up with TRBD2. CDR1 and CDR2 from the germline V gene are MDHEN and SYDVKM. V lost 6 bases, J lost 6 bases, and 7 bases stayed unmatched. The CDR3 sequence is 15 residues long. The CDR3 loop reads CASRLLAGVANEQFF. The CDR3 DNA sequence: TGTGCCAGCAGGTTACTAGCGGGAGTAGCCAATGAGCAGTTCTTC.

The chain couples TRBV9 to TRBJ1-3, with 7 bases that match TRBD1. The germline gives CDR1 SGDLS, CDR2 YYNGEE. The V segment lost 6 bases and the J segment 2 bases; nucleotides outside the gene matches: 2. The CDR3 has 13 amino acids. Here the CDR3 DNA reads TGTGCCAGCACCACAGGGGCTGGAAACACCATATATTTT. It translates to CASTTGAGNTIYF. The whole variable domain, filled in from reference TRBV9 and TRBJ1-3, reads DSGVTQTPKHLITATGQRVTLRCSPRSGDLSVYWYQQSLDQGLQFLIQYYNGEERAKGNILERFSAQQFPDLHSELNLSSLELGDSALYFCASTTGAGNTIYFGEGSWLTVV.

The chain has TRBV28 and TRBJ2-6; D is tentatively TRBD1 or TRBD2 (6 bases each). There are 16 residues in the CDR3. V lost 8 bases and J lost 0, with 14 bases in between. The germline V gene encodes CDR1 MDHEN and CDR2 SYDVKM. The CDR3 loop is CASSKGGHSGANVLTF. The DNA for the CDR3 is TGTGCCAGCTCCAAGGGGGGCCACTCTGGGGCCAACGTCCTGACTTTC.

The J gene is TRBJ2-5, the V gene TRBV2; D might be TRBD1 (6 bases). The end of the DNA is better explained by TRBJ2-7, so the J call may be wrong. The CDR3 is 14 amino acids. Germline-derived CDR1 and CDR2 are SNHLY and FYNNEI. Here the CDR3 DNA reads TGTGCCAGCAGTGAGGCAGGGACAACCTACGAGCAGTACTTC. Its translation is CASSEAGTTYEQYF.

The chain carries TRBV9 and TRBJ2-3; D remains unclear. V gave up 3 bases and J gave up 4 bases, with 15 bases separating them. The germline CDR1 and CDR2 sequences are SGDLS and YYNGEE. The CDR3 runs 15 residues. Written as DNA, the CDR3 is TGTGCCAGCAGCGACGTCGTCCTAGGTGCAGATACGCAGTATTTT. It specifies CASSDVVLGADTQYF.

The V and J genes are TRBV2 and TRBJ1-6, with TRBD1 matching over 9 bases. From germline, CDR1 is SNHLY and CDR2 FYNNEI. The CDR3 totals 14 residues. With 7 bases clipped from V and 7 bases from J, the junction kept 5 bases outside the gene matches. CDR3 in DNA: TGTGCCAGCAACAGGGGGCCTTACAATTCACCCCTCCACTTT. It yields the protein CASNRGPYNSPLHF.

This clone was seen once. The chain links TRBV6-5 to TRBJ1-1; D gene unclear. This CDR3 has 13 residues. Trimming took off 5 bases at V and 4 bases at J, with 11 bases between the two ends. Germline CDR1 is MNHEY and CDR2 is SVGAGI. CDR3 DNA: TGTGCCAGCAGTGCTGGCGGAGTCACTGAAGCTTTCTTT. Its translation: CASSAGGVTEAFF.

The rearrangement links TRBV2 to TRBJ2-3; D not resolved. The germline V and J ends were trimmed by 4 bases and 3 bases, with 5 bases remaining between them. The CDR3 sequence is 12 residues long. Germline CDR1 and CDR2: SNHLY and FYNNEI. Written as DNA, the CDR3 is TGTGCCAGCAGTGCACGGACAGATACGCAGTATTTT. This sequence encodes CASSARTDTQYF.